One sample yielded the 24 T cell receptor beta chains listed below, sequenced in a study of breast tumors, draining lymph nodes, adjacent tissues. Samples came from axillary lymph nodes draining the breast cancer. Using its own MiXCR run on the multiplex PCR reads, TCRdb lists one record per CDR3 protein. The sample carries about 180,000 distinct CDR3 sequences, 30% to 35% recorded once. Sample: axillary lymph node tissue. All receptors derive from a female donor with breast cancer. Some clones in this sample may be carry-over from other donors' samples.

This clonotype was recorded many times. This sequence joins TRBV7-2 and TRBJ2-1, with D possibly being TRBD2 (7 bases). V was trimmed by 1 base and J by 8 bases, leaving 15 bases between them. Germline-derived CDR1 and CDR2 are SGHTA and FQGNSA. There are 15 residues in the CDR3. Here the CDR3 DNA reads TGTGCCAGCAGCTTAGAGGGGGGGGGCCAATATGAGCAGTTCTTC. Residues: CASSLEGGGQYEQFF.

This clonotype has a count of ten or more. The V gene is TRBV2, the J gene TRBJ1-2; D remains ambiguous. This CDR3 has 13 residues. Trimming stripped 6 bases from V and 5 bases from J, with 13 bases between. Per the germline V gene, CDR1 is SNHLY and CDR2 is FYNNEI. The CDR3 DNA is TGTGCCAGCAGCGAACCGGGAGCTTATGGCTACACCTTC. Amino acid sequence: CASSEPGAYGYTF. The full variable domain, its missing parts supplied by reference TRBV2 and TRBJ1-2, is EPEVTQTPSHQVTQMGQEVILRCVPISNHLYFYWYRQILGQKVEFLVSFYNNEISEKSEIFDDQFSVERPDGSNFTLKIRSTKLEDSAMYFCASSEPGAYGYTFGSGTRLTVV.

This clonotype occurred many times. V gene TRBV12-3 or TRBV12-4 combines with J gene TRBJ1-2, with D maybe TRBD1 (6 bases). V was clipped by 5 bases and J by 8 bases, with 12 bases between them. This CDR3 spans 12 amino acids. The CDR3 coding sequence is TGTGCCAGCAGTCGAGACAGGTTAGGCTACACCTTC. Protein sequence: CASSRDRLGYTF.

This clonotype was counted many times. The chain combines TRBV29-1 with TRBJ1-3, with D hard to call. This CDR3 is 15 amino acids long. Trimming cost V 1 base and J 1 base, with 11 bases left between them. Germline CDR1 and CDR2: SQVTM and ANQGSEA. The CDR3 reads CSVEASGSSGNTIYF. For the CDR3, the DNA is TGCAGCGTTGAAGCTAGTGGGAGTTCTGGAAACACCATATATTTT.

With regard to this clonotype: In this CDR3 the conserved last residue, phenylalanine or tryptophan, is missing, so a read error is likely. The rearrangement uses TRBV10-3 and TRBJ1-1; D is ambiguous. The CDR3 has 16 residues. Germline loops: CDR1 ENHRY, CDR2 SYGVKD. DNA of the CDR3: TGTGCCAGCAGTCCGATAGGCAATACCGTGAACACTGAAGCTTTCCTT. Its translation is CASSPIGNTVNTEAFL.

This clonotype has ten or more counts. This rearrangement joins TRBV4-1 to TRBJ2-2, with unresolved D. This CDR3 is 16 amino acids long. CDR1 MGHRA and CDR2 YSYEKL come from the germline V gene. Trimming removed 0 bases from V and 4 bases from J, with 12 bases in between. The CDR3 DNA reads as TGCGCCAGCAGCCAAGACCTAGTCATGGTCACCGGGGAGCTGTTTTTT. Translation gives CASSQDLVMVTGELFF.

Turning to this clonotype: The CDR3 does not end in the conserved phenylalanine or tryptophan, so this is likely a read error. CDR3 in DNA: TGCAGTGCTAGGGATGGGAGCTACGGGCAGTACCTC. This translates into CSARDGSYGQYL. This chain links TRBV20-1 with TRBJ2-7; tentatively, D is TRBD2 (5 bases). Germline V gene lookup returns CDR1 DFQATT and CDR2 SNEGSKA (reference sequence). The CDR3 contains 12 residues.

This clonotype has ten or more counts. J is TRBJ2-5 and V is TRBV10-3; 7 bases are a match to TRBD1. CDR3 length: 16 residues. The V gene end was trimmed by 5 bases and the J gene end by 2 bases; junction bases not matched to a gene: 11. Per the germline V gene, CDR1 is ENHRY and CDR2 is SYGVKD. The CDR3 sequence is CAISWDRDPKQETQYF. The CDR3, as DNA: TGTGCCATCAGTTGGGACAGAGACCCCAAACAAGAGACCCAGTACTTC.

The V and J genes are TRBV2 and TRBJ1-1; TRBD1 aligns across 11 bases. This CDR3 has 14 residues. After removal of 10 bases from V and 11 bases from J, the junction contained 15 bases not matched to a gene. In germline, CDR1 is SNHLY, CDR2 FYNNEI. The CDR3 is CATKTAGTGGYAFF. The CDR3, as DNA: TGTGCCACCAAAACGGCAGGGACAGGGGGTTATGCTTTCTTT.

This clonotype was seen at least ten times. The CDR3 DNA is TGTGCCAGCAGCTTAGTCTCCGGGACAACGGATACGCAGTATTTT. Translated, it gives CASSLVSGTTDTQYF. J is TRBJ2-3 and V is TRBV7-3; a weak D match, TRBD1 (6 bases). This CDR3 is built from 15 residues. CDR1 and CDR2 (germline): SGHTA, FQGTGA. Trimming removed 2 bases from V and 6 bases from J, with 15 bases in between.

At least ten counts were recorded for this clonotype. Sequence at one end of the junction differs from germline and may be a read error. The chain links TRBV11-2 to TRBJ1-6, with 9 bases matching TRBD1. From germline, CDR1 is SGHAT and CDR2 FQNNGV. This CDR3 has 15 amino acids. The CDR3, as DNA: TGTGCCAGCAGCGGACAGGGGAATTATAGTTCACCCCTCCACTTT. Translation gives CASSGQGNYSSPLHF.

This clonotype was detected many times. V usage is TRBV7-2 and J usage is TRBJ2-3; no reliable D call. V was pared by 1 base and J by 2 bases, with 13 bases between. Germline assignment: CDR1 SGHTA and CDR2 FQGNSA. This CDR3 contains 16 residues. Here the CDR3 DNA reads TGTGCCAGCAGCTTAGGGATACTCAGCCTCACAGATACGCAGTATTTT. Translation gives CASSLGILSLTDTQYF.

This clonotype was seen ten or more times. The gene calls are TRBV9 and TRBJ1-2; D ambiguous. Germline V gene sequence: CDR1 SGDLS, CDR2 YYNGEE. The CDR3 loop spans 15 amino acids. V was pared by 2 bases and J by 2 bases, with 13 bases between. The CDR3 bases are TGTGCCAGCAGCGTGGCGTTTAGCGGGAACTATGGCTACACCTTC. It is translated as CASSVAFSGNYGYTF.

On this clonotype: This may be a read error: a much more frequent sequence differs by one nucleotide. The rearrangement joins TRBV11-3 to TRBJ2-7; 7 nucleotides match TRBD1. The CDR3 length is 16 residues. The V segment lost 1 base and the J segment 0 bases; nucleotides outside the gene matches: 6. Germline loops: CDR1 SGHNT, CDR2 YENEEA. Here the CDR3 DNA reads TGTGCCAGCAGCTTAGGGGGGACAGCGCCCTCCTACGAGCAGTACTTC. Translation gives CASSLGGTAPSYEQYF.

For this clonotype: A much larger clone lies a single base off, so this may be a read error. The chain links TRBV5-1 to TRBJ2-2; 8 bases align to TRBD1. J was trimmed by 6 bases and V by 3 bases; bases with no gene match: 4. Looked up from germline, CDR1 is SGHRS and CDR2 is YFSETQ. This CDR3 has 14 amino acids. CDR3 nucleotide sequence: TGCGCCAGCAGCTCGGCAGGGGGCGCCGGGGAGCTGTTTTTT. It translates to CASSSAGGAGELFF. The full variable domain, with the rest looked up from reference TRBV5-1 and TRBJ2-2, is KAGVTQTPRYLIKTRGQQVTLSCSPISGHRSVSWYQQTPGQGLQFLFEYFSETQRNKGNFPGRFSGRQFSNSRSEMNVSTLELGDSALYLCASSSAGGAGELFFGEGSRLTVL.

In this sample, this clonotype turned up a few times. A much larger clone sits a single nucleotide away, making a read error possible. The CDR3 bases are TGTGCCAGCAGCTTAGCGAGGACGGGAGCTTTCTCTGGGCCCAACGTCCTGACTTTC. This translates into CASSLARTGAFSGPNVLTF. V usage is TRBV7-6 and J usage is TRBJ2-6; a possible D gene is TRBD2 (6 bases). The CDR3 is 19 amino acids. Germline V gene sequence: CDR1 SGHVS, CDR2 FNYEAQ.

This clonotype appeared a few times. A much larger clonotype is one base distant, so this may be a read error. The gene calls are TRBV15 and TRBJ2-7, with D possibly TRBD2 on 6 matching bases. The CDR3 runs to 21 residues. The germline V gene has CDR1 LNHNV and CDR2 YYDKDF (reference sequence). The DNA of the CDR3 is TGTGCCACCAGCAGAGATGGGGAGAGGCTGCGGGGATTTGTTCCGTCCTACGACCAGTACTTC. This gives the protein CATSRDGERLRGFVPSYDQYF.

This clonotype has just one count. The chain is built from TRBV12-5 and TRBJ1-5; possibly TRBD1 for D (5 bases). V was clipped by 4 bases and J by 7 bases, with 14 bases between them. CDR1 and CDR2 from the germline V gene are LGHNT and FRNRAP. The CDR3 extends over 14 amino acids. The CDR3 loop reads CASGSADRTQPQHF. In nucleotides, the CDR3 is TGTGCTAGTGGTTCCGCCGACAGAACCCAGCCCCAGCATTTT.

Comment on this clonotype: A much larger clone differs from this one at a single base, so this may be a read error. The chain employs TRBV11-1 and TRBJ2-2, with D perhaps TRBD2 (5 bases). Trimming left V 5 bases short and J 6 bases short, with 19 bases between. This CDR3 spans 16 amino acids. Germline V gene lookup returns CDR1 SGHAT and CDR2 FQDESV (reference sequence). The DNA of the CDR3 is TGTGCCAGCAGCCCTTTTTCGGGAATCGTTCCCGGGGAGCTGTTTTTT. Amino acid sequence: CASSPFSGIVPGELFF.

This clonotype showed up just a few times. The rearrangement joins TRBV27 to TRBJ1-3; D remains unclear. The CDR3 covers 16 residues. Trimming shortened V by 8 bases and J by 1 base, and 18 bases separated the two germline ends. Germline V lookup: CDR1 MNHEY, CDR2 SMNVEV (reference sequence). The CDR3 nucleotides are TGTGCCAGCGCCAAGGTCCGAGCGACTTCTGGAAACACCATATATTTT. It yields the protein CASAKVRATSGNTIYF.

This clonotype was seen once. The chain carries TRBV20-1 and TRBJ1-1; tentatively, D is TRBD1 (5 bases). The CDR3 is 14 residues long. V gave up 5 bases and J gave up 5 bases, with 18 bases separating them. The germline CDR1 and CDR2 sequences are DFQATT and SNEGSKA (reference sequence). CDR3 sequence: CSARPPGSRTEAFF. The CDR3 DNA reads as TGCAGTGCTCGCCCCCCAGGGAGTCGAACTGAAGCTTTCTTT.

This clonotype was recorded at least ten times. This chain uses TRBV4-2 with TRBJ2-2; TRBD2 matches 10 bases. Germline lookup yields CDR1 LGHNA and CDR2 YNFKEQ. The CDR3 is 17 residues long. With 2 bases clipped from V and 4 bases from J, the junction kept 7 bases outside the gene matches. Written as DNA, the CDR3 is TGTGCCAGCAGCCAAAGCGGGACTAGCGTTAGCACCGGGGAGCTGTTTTTT. It translates to CASSQSGTSVSTGELFF.

Many counts were recorded for this clonotype. The chain carries TRBV6-1 and TRBJ2-2, with a weak D call TRBD1 (5 bases). Germline V gene lookup returns CDR1 MNHNS and CDR2 SASEGT. The V end lost 2 bases, the J end lost 3 bases, and 13 bases lay between the germline ends. The CDR3 spans 16 residues. DNA of the CDR3: TGTGCCAGCAGTGAAATAGGGGTGGTCGACACCGGGGAGCTGTTTTTT. Translated, it gives CASSEIGVVDTGELFF.

The table lists this clonotype with many counts. The chain is built from TRBV2 and TRBJ2-3; the match to TRBD1 covers 11 bases. CDR1 is SNHLY and CDR2 is FYNNEI in the germline V gene. The CDR3 extends over 15 amino acids. V lost 5 bases and J lost 3; bases outside the gene matches: 4. The CDR3 here is CASSRRDRGTDTQYF. In DNA form, the CDR3 reads TGTGCCAGCAGTCGGAGGGACAGGGGGACAGATACGCAGTATTTT.